This T cell receptor (beta chain) was sequenced during a study of CD8+ T cells in alopecia areata. Study-wide results and limits: Scalp sample sequencing also detects resident alphabeta T cells of normal skin.

Punch biopsies of lesional scalp, plus peripheral blood, were taken from alopecia areata patients. It was cDNA, reverse transcribed from extracted RNA, that served as the sequencing template. Clones were read by immunoSEQ multiplex PCR, and TCRdb kept only the in-frame ones, dropping some. This sample has 90,000 to 130,000 clones, with 55% to 70% found just once. The J segment lost 5 bases and the V segment lost 1 base, leaving 7 bases of the junction unmatched. Germline values: CDR1 MDHEN, CDR2 SYDVKM. This CDR3 region has 15 residues. As concerns this clone: Its antigen remains unidentified.

The source material was NKG2D-low CD8+ T cells sorted from blood. V and J are TRBV28 and TRBJ1-1; TRBD1 matches 7 bases. The receptor was isolated from a human donor with alopecia areata. CDR3 sequence (DNA): TGTGCCAGCAGTTTATCCGGGACAGAAAGTACTGAAGCTTTCTTT. This translates into CASSLSGTESTEAFF. The full variable domain, in which reference TRBV28 and TRBJ1-1 provide the parts outside the CDR3, is DVKVTQSSRYLVKRTGEKVFLECVQDMDHENMFWYRQDPGLGLRLIYFSYDVKMKEKGDIPEGYSVSREKKERFSLILESASTNQTSMYLCASSLSGTESTEAFFGQGTRLTVV.